Presented here are 32 T cell receptor beta chains from one specimen sequenced in a study of beta chain features in type 1 diabetes. Study results and caveats: For Type 1 diabetes patients, all four CD4+ subsets carried TCRB CDR3s that were moderately but significantly shorter.

Sequencing targeted expressed TCRB transcripts, as all isolated RNA had been reverse transcribed. Assay used: immunoSEQ multiplex PCR; TCRdb lists only in-frame clones, some missing. In the table there are approximately 260,000 clones, 24% of which are singletons. These receptors' antigens are unknown. Sequencing used naive CD4+ T cells from blood. These receptor sequences come from a woman aged 25 to 39 with type 1 diabetes.

The CDR3 DNA is TGTGCCAGCAGCGCGGGACTAGTCAAGGAGACCCAGTACTTC. Translation gives CASSAGLVKETQYF. V is TRBV9 and J is TRBJ2-5, with TRBD2 matching 8 bases. This CDR3 is built from 14 residues. Trimming cost V 3 bases and J 5 bases; bases outside gene matches: 6. Germline CDR1 and CDR2: SGDLS and YYNGEE.

The gene calls are TRBV5-1 and TRBJ2-1; 14 nucleotides align to TRBD2. The V gene's germline CDR1 is SGHRS and CDR2 YFSETQ. This CDR3 is built from 15 residues. Losses at the gene ends were 7 bases for V and 10 bases for J; bases not matched to a gene: 10. CDR3 DNA: TGCGCCAGCCGCCAATCGGGACTAGCGGGAGAAGAGCAGTTCTTC. Protein sequence: CASRQSGLAGEEQFF.

This clone was observed a handful of times. The chain couples TRBV29-1 to TRBJ2-4, with D possibly matching TRBD1 (6 bases). Between the trimmed V and J ends, which lost 7 bases and 6 bases, there was a span of 10 bases. The CDR3 length is 11 residues. The germline CDR1 and CDR2 sequences are SQVTM and ANQGSEA. This CDR3 reads CSEQTGNIQYF. CDR3 nucleotides: TGCAGCGAACAGACAGGAAACATTCAGTACTTC.

J is TRBJ1-2 and V is TRBV18, with D perhaps matching TRBD1 (5 bases). Per germline, CDR1 KGHSH and CDR2 LQKENI. CDR3 size: 14 residues. Deletions cut 6 bases from V and 3 bases from J, with 14 bases between. CDR3 bases: TGTGCCAGCTCTCCAACGACAGCCGACTATGGCTACACCTTC. Translation gives CASSPTTADYGYTF.

This sequence joins TRBV19 and TRBJ2-5, with D unresolved. With 10 bases removed from V and 1 base from J, the gap between germline ends came to 16 bases. The CDR3 extends over 14 amino acids. In germline, CDR1 is LNHDA, CDR2 SQIVND (reference sequence). The CDR3 nucleotides read TGTGCCACCTCTGCCTGGCCTAGCCAAGAGACCCAGTACTTC. This sequence encodes CATSAWPSQETQYF.

This sequence joins TRBV7-3 and TRBJ2-1, with TRBD1 matching over 7 bases. V was pared by 4 bases and J by 6 bases, with 9 bases of the junction left unmatched. The CDR3 is made up of 15 amino acids. Germline loops: CDR1 SGHTA, CDR2 FQGTGA. The CDR3 DNA reads TGTGCCAGCAGCTCACAGACAGGGTGGGCCAATGAGCAGTTCTTC. It codes for CASSSQTGWANEQFF.

This clone was found a few times. The rearrangement joins TRBV9 to TRBJ2-7, with 11 bases matching TRBD1. The CDR3 loop spans 16 amino acids. Germline loops: CDR1 SGDLS, CDR2 YYNGEE. With V trimmed by 3 bases and J by 3 bases, 8 bases remained unmatched. The CDR3 region is CASSDGQGASLYEQYF. The DNA for the CDR3 is TGTGCCAGCAGCGACGGACAGGGGGCGAGTCTCTACGAGCAGTACTTC.

The chain combines TRBV5-1 with TRBJ2-7, with 8 nucleotides matching TRBD2. This CDR3 comprises 13 residues. Germline V CDR1 and CDR2: SGHRS, YFSETQ. Trimming took 2 bases from V and 5 from J; bases not matched to a gene: 3. In nucleotides, the CDR3 is TGCGCCAGCAGCTTCCCAGCGGGGGACGAGCAGTACTTC. Translating gives CASSFPAGDEQYF. Drawing the rest from reference TRBV5-1 and TRBJ2-7, the complete variable domain is KAGVTQTPRYLIKTRGQQVTLSCSPISGHRSVSWYQQTPGQGLQFLFEYFSETQRNKGNFPGRFSGRQFSNSRSEMNVSTLELGDSALYLCASSFPAGDEQYFGPGTRLTVT.

Concerning this clone itself: A junction end diverges from the germline sequence, so it may reflect a read error. V gene TRBV5-1 combines with J gene TRBJ1-1, with a possible D match to TRBD1 (6 bases). CDR1 and CDR2 (germline): SGHRS, YFSETQ. The CDR3 length is 13 residues. The CDR3 nucleotides are TGCGCCAGCGGCCTCCAGGGGAACTCTGAAGCTTTCTTT. It codes for CASGLQGNSEAFF.

The V and J genes are TRBV27 and TRBJ2-2; perhaps TRBD1 as D (5 bases). The germline V and J ends were trimmed by 2 bases and 3 bases, with 10 bases remaining between them. This CDR3 contains 15 residues. Germline CDR1 is MNHEY and CDR2 is SMNVEV (reference sequence). The DNA of the CDR3 is TGTGCCAGCAGTTTAGCAGGGCGCGACACCGGGGAGCTGTTTTTT. This translates into CASSLAGRDTGELFF.

V and J are TRBV5-1 and TRBJ2-1; TRBD1 is a possible D gene (6 bases). The CDR3 is 17 residues long. Trimming stripped 4 bases from V and 0 bases from J, with 17 bases between. Germline lookup yields CDR1 SGHRS and CDR2 YFSETQ. In DNA, the CDR3 is TGCGCCAGCAGCAGAGAGGGACACCCGAGCTCCTACAATGAGCAGTTCTTC. It codes for CASSREGHPSSYNEQFF.

The CDR3 region has the DNA TGTGCCTGGGAAGGGGGGGGCAATCAGCCCCAGCATTTT. This encodes CAWEGGGNQPQHF. The rearrangement links TRBV30 to TRBJ1-5; TRBD1 is a possible D gene (6 bases). This CDR3 is 13 amino acids long. Per germline, CDR1 GTSNPN and CDR2 SVGIG (reference sequence). V dropped 5 bases and J dropped 2 bases, with 10 bases sitting between them.

The V and J genes are TRBV7-9 and TRBJ2-2; 8 bases map to TRBD1. CDR1 is SEHNR, CDR2 FQNEAQ, per germline (reference sequence). V trimming: 10 bases; J trimming: 0 bases; junction bases outside the gene matches: 7. The CDR3 spans 15 residues. CDR3 protein: CAIQEQGANTGELFF. In DNA form, the CDR3 reads TGTGCCATACAAGAACAGGGGGCGAACACCGGGGAGCTGTTTTTT.

This clone showed up just a few times. This chain connects TRBV7-9 to TRBJ2-1, with 7 bases identical to TRBD1. The CDR3 loop spans 15 amino acids. Germline V CDR1 and CDR2: SEHNR, FQNEAQ (reference sequence). Trimming at V came to 0 bases and at J to 6 bases, leaving 5 bases not matched to a gene. The CDR3 reads CASSLAPGGSNEQFF. The DNA of the CDR3 is TGTGCCAGCAGCTTAGCCCCAGGGGGAAGCAATGAGCAGTTCTTC.

With respect to this clone: One end of the junction is discordant with germline, which a read error may explain. The chain uses TRBV5-1 and TRBJ2-5, with 7 bases matching TRBD1. Germline loops: CDR1 SGHRS, CDR2 YFSETQ. CDR3 size: 13 residues. CDR3 coding DNA: TGCGCCAGCAGCCGAGGACAGGAAGAGACTTTGGACTTC. Its protein is CASSRGQEETLDF.

This clone turned up a few times. The genes are TRBV5-1 and TRBJ2-1; 11 bases are shared with TRBD2. Germline assignment: CDR1 SGHRS and CDR2 YFSETQ. V dropped 4 bases and J dropped 2; count of bases not matched to a gene: 8. This CDR3 spans 17 amino acids. CDR3 bases: TGCGCCAGCAGCGGGACTAGCGGCCTAATTACCTACAATGAGCAGTTCTTC. It codes for CASSGTSGLITYNEQFF.

In this sample, this clone turned up a few times. The chain joins TRBV6-6 to TRBJ2-7, with no clear D. Germline V CDR1 and CDR2: MNHNY, SVGAGI (reference sequence). V lost 8 bases to trimming and J lost 4 bases, with 15 bases between them. The CDR3 extends over 13 amino acids. The CDR3 sequence is CASREVVTYEQYF. The CDR3 DNA follows: TGTGCCAGCCGCGAGGTAGTCACGTACGAGCAGTACTTC.

The CDR3 is CASSYSVRAAGNTIYF. As DNA, the CDR3 is TGTGCCAGCAGTTACTCGGTGCGGGCCGCCGGAAACACCATATATTTT. This chain connects TRBV6-5 to TRBJ1-3; no reliable D call. V was pared by 0 bases and J by 4 bases, with 13 bases between. CDR3 length: 16 residues. The germline gives CDR1 MNHEY, CDR2 SVGAGI.

This chain uses TRBV9 with TRBJ2-3, with 7 bases aligning to TRBD2. Germline V lookup: CDR1 SGDLS, CDR2 YYNGEE. With 0 bases clipped from V and 4 bases from J, the junction kept 11 bases outside the gene matches. The CDR3 has 17 amino acids. In DNA form, the CDR3 reads TGTGCCAGCAGCGTAGCGGGAGGCCCACCAACCGCAGATACGCAGTATTTT. Translating it yields CASSVAGGPPTADTQYF.

This rearrangement joins TRBV9 to TRBJ2-7; a possible D gene is TRBD1 (5 bases). The V and J ends lost 0 bases and 6 bases respectively, with 19 bases between them. Germline V gene sequence: CDR1 SGDLS, CDR2 YYNGEE. The CDR3 runs 16 residues. This CDR3 is CASSVAGAGSYVEQYF. CDR3 bases: TGTGCCAGCAGCGTAGCTGGGGCAGGATCCTACGTCGAGCAGTACTTC.

This sequence joins TRBV11-2 and TRBJ2-5; 9 nucleotides align to TRBD2. V shed 1 base, J shed 4 bases, and the junction held 13 bases outside the gene matches. CDR3 size: 18 residues. Germline assignment: CDR1 SGHAT and CDR2 FQNNGV. The DNA of the CDR3 is TGTGCCAGCAGCTTAGTGGGACCGGCGGGAGGGTTCGGAGAGACCCAGTACTTC. Protein product: CASSLVGPAGGFGETQYF.

The chain couples TRBV18 to TRBJ1-1; TRBD1 matches at 11 bases. The CDR3 has 13 amino acids. Germline assignment: CDR1 KGHSH and CDR2 LQKENI. The ends lost 6 bases at V and 7 bases at J; junction bases unmatched: 4. CDR3 residues: CASSGQGAVEAFF. The CDR3, as DNA: TGTGCCAGCTCCGGACAGGGGGCAGTTGAAGCTTTCTTT. Full variable domain (missing parts from reference TRBV18 and TRBJ1-1): NAGVMQNPRHLVRRRGQEARLRCSPMKGHSHVYWYRQLPEEGLKFMVYLQKENIIDESGMPKERFSAEFPKEGPSILRIQQVVRGDSAAYFCASSGQGAVEAFFGQGTRLTVV.

This clone was seen a handful of times. The chain is built from TRBV5-1 and TRBJ1-1; D remains ambiguous. V lost 0 bases and J 1 base, leaving 4 bases between the germline ends. This CDR3 comprises 13 residues. Germline V gene data show CDR1 as SGHRS and CDR2 as YFSETQ. For the CDR3, the DNA is TGCGCCAGCAGCTTGGACACGAACACTGAAGCTTTCTTT. This sequence encodes CASSLDTNTEAFF.

This clone was counted only a few times. V gene TRBV7-9 combines with J gene TRBJ2-7; 8 positions match TRBD1. Germline assignment: CDR1 SEHNR and CDR2 FQNEAQ (reference sequence). The CDR3 spans 14 residues. Trimming took 5 bases from V and 5 from J; bases not matched to a gene: 8. The CDR3 DNA follows: TGTGCCAGCAGCGATAGGACAGGGTCGGACGAGCAGTACTTC. Amino acids: CASSDRTGSDEQYF.

This clone was observed a handful of times. The genes are TRBV7-2 and TRBJ1-4; 7 nucleotides agree with TRBD1. J was trimmed by 7 bases and V by 5 bases; bases with no gene match: 10. The CDR3 runs to 15 residues. Germline CDR1 SGHTA, CDR2 FQGNSA. CDR3 sequence (DNA): TGTGCCAGCAGCCCCATCGCAGGGGGAAGTGAAAAACTGTTTTTT. Encoded protein: CASSPIAGGSEKLFF.

A single count supports this clone. The V gene is TRBV28, the J gene TRBJ2-7; a weak D match, TRBD1 (6 bases). Trimming pared 4 bases from V and 10 bases from J, leaving 11 bases between. There are 11 residues in the CDR3. In germline, CDR1 is MDHEN, CDR2 SYDVKM. CDR3 loop: CASSSPTGQYF. CDR3 nucleotides: TGTGCCAGCAGTTCCCCGACAGGACAGTACTTC.

This clone appeared a few times. The chain links TRBV10-1 to TRBJ2-5, with TRBD2 identical over 8 bases. This CDR3 region has 15 residues. Germline V gene sequence: CDR1 WNHNN, CDR2 SYGVQD (reference sequence). V was clipped by 5 bases and J by 5 bases; unmatched bases: 10. DNA for the CDR3: TGCGCCAGCAGTAAAACTAGCGGAGGCGGGGAGACCCAGTACTTC. This translates into CASSKTSGGGETQYF.

There are a few counts of this clone. The chain couples TRBV7-9 to TRBJ2-1; 7 bases are shared with TRBD2. The germline gives CDR1 SEHNR, CDR2 FQNEAQ (reference sequence). J lost 6 bases, V lost 2 bases, and 7 bases had no gene match. The CDR3 extends over 15 amino acids. In DNA, the CDR3 is TGTGCCAGCAGCTTACGGGGGGTCGAGGGCAATGAGCAGTTCTTC. This gives the protein CASSLRGVEGNEQFF.

This clone has just a few counts. Other DNA sequences within the sample encode an identical CDR3. The chain is built from TRBV7-2 and TRBJ2-1; TRBD2 matches at 7 bases. J gave up 6 bases and V 1 base, and 6 bases lay outside the gene matches. Germline CDR1 SGHTA, CDR2 FQGNSA. The CDR3 has 15 amino acids. The DNA of the CDR3 is TGTGCCAGCAGCTTAGGGCTAGCGGAGCTCAATGAGCAGTTCTTC. Residues: CASSLGLAELNEQFF.

This clone was detected a few times. The rearrangement uses TRBV18 and TRBJ2-5; D is perhaps TRBD1 (5 bases). Trimming pared 3 bases from V and 5 bases from J, leaving 13 bases between. In germline, CDR1 is KGHSH, CDR2 LQKENI. CDR3 length: 14 residues. In nucleotides, the CDR3 is TGTGCCAGCTCACCTCTAGGACAAGGGGAGACCCAGTACTTC. Translation: CASSPLGQGETQYF. Full variable domain (rest looked up from reference TRBV18 and TRBJ2-5): NAGVMQNPRHLVRRRGQEARLRCSPMKGHSHVYWYRQLPEEGLKFMVYLQKENIIDESGMPKERFSAEFPKEGPSILRIQQVVRGDSAAYFCASSPLGQGETQYFGPGTRLLVL.

The chain combines TRBV6-6 with TRBJ2-7; 9 bases fit TRBD1. The CDR3 loop spans 15 amino acids. The V and J ends lost 0 bases and 6 bases, in that order; junction bases with no gene match: 6. CDR1 is MNHNY, CDR2 SVGAGI, per germline (reference sequence). DNA for the CDR3: TGTGCCAGCAGTTACTCCCCGGGACAGGGAAGCGAGCAGTACTTC. It is translated as CASSYSPGQGSEQYF.

This clone was counted only a few times. This chain connects TRBV29-1 to TRBJ2-7; 13 bases align to TRBD2. After removal of 6 bases from V and 7 bases from J, the junction contained 9 bases not matched to a gene. Germline-derived CDR1 and CDR2 are SQVTM and ANQGSEA. The CDR3 spans 14 residues. The CDR3 protein is CSVTGLAGVWEQYF. The DNA of the CDR3 is TGCAGCGTGACCGGACTAGCGGGAGTTTGGGAGCAGTACTTC.